The 30 T cell receptor beta chains reported below all come from one sample, sequenced in a study of OX40 agonist ivuxolimab in advanced cancers. TCRdb's copy holds only in-frame clones and misses some; the assay was immunoSEQ multiplex PCR. The sample carries 50,000 to 75,000 clones, about 88% recorded once. The starting material was CD4+ or CD8+ T cells sorted from blood, obtained in a trial of the OX40 agonist ivuxolimab. The source is an adult with an advanced solid tumor such as melanoma, head and neck, liver or kidney cancer.

V and J are TRBV30 and TRBJ1-1, with D tentatively TRBD1 (6 bases). V lost 0 bases to trimming and J lost 3 bases, with 17 bases between them. The CDR3 covers 16 residues. The germline V gene encodes CDR1 GTSNPN and CDR2 SVGIG (reference sequence). This chain's CDR3 is CAWSVVGGREYTEAFF. The CDR3 DNA reads TGTGCCTGGAGTGTGGTCGGGGGCAGGGAGTACACTGAAGCTTTCTTT.

The gene calls are TRBV27 and TRBJ2-6, with D perhaps TRBD1 or TRBD2 (6 bases each). CDR1 and CDR2 from the germline V gene are MNHEY and SMNVEV (reference sequence). CDR3 length: 18 amino acids. The V gene lost 5 bases and the J gene lost 0 bases, with 17 bases spanning the gap. CDR3 region: CASSRGRLGGSGANVLTF. As DNA, the CDR3 is TGTGCCAGCAGTCGGGGGAGACTAGGGGGCTCTGGGGCCAACGTCCTGACTTTC. The whole variable domain, filled in from reference TRBV27 and TRBJ2-6, reads EAQVTQNPRYLITVTGKKLTVTCSQNMNHEYMSWYRQDPGLGLRQIYYSMNVEVTDKGDVPEGYKVSRKEKRNFPLILESPSPNQTSLYFCASSRGRLGGSGANVLTFGAGSRLTVL.

The CDR3 nucleotides are TGTGCCACCAGCGGCGACAGGCGGGATGAAGCTTTCTTT. As protein: CATSGDRRDEAFF. The rearrangement joins TRBV15 to TRBJ1-1, with D perhaps TRBD1 (6 bases). Deletions cut 5 bases from V and 7 bases from J, with 14 bases between. The CDR3 consists of 13 residues. Germline loops: CDR1 LNHNV, CDR2 YYDKDF (reference sequence).

The J gene is TRBJ2-3, the V gene TRBV5-1; 9 nucleotides agree with TRBD1. V dropped 3 bases and J dropped 2; count of bases not matched to a gene: 10. The CDR3 spans 17 residues. Germline CDR1 is SGHRS and CDR2 is YFSETQ. The CDR3: CASSSGPGQGYTDTQYF. The CDR3 nucleotides read TGCGCCAGCAGCTCCGGGCCGGGACAGGGATACACAGATACGCAGTATTTT.

This clone was picked up one time. The rearrangement uses TRBV7-8 and TRBJ1-5; TRBD1 agrees at 7 bases. Trimming removed 5 bases from V and 6 bases from J; junction bases left unmatched: 4. Germline V gene data show CDR1 as SGHVS and CDR2 as FQNEAQ. The CDR3 has 13 amino acids. The CDR3 protein is CASSHDRAQPQHF. The CDR3 nucleotides are TGTGCCAGCAGCCACGACAGGGCTCAGCCCCAGCATTTT.

There are a few counts of this clone. The chain recombines TRBV6-8 with TRBJ2-2; TRBD1 aligns across 11 bases. The CDR3 extends over 16 amino acids. Germline V gene lookup returns CDR1 MNHGY and CDR2 SAAAGT. V was pared by 6 bases and J by 6 bases, with 9 bases of the junction left unmatched. CDR3 in amino acids: CASRGGQGEVAGELFF. The CDR3 nucleotides read TGTGCCAGCAGGGGGGGACAGGGGGAAGTGGCCGGGGAGCTGTTTTTT.

The sample holds one count of this clone. The J gene is TRBJ1-1, the V gene TRBV5-1; 9 nucleotides agree with TRBD1. The CDR3 has 15 residues. With 4 bases clipped from V and 6 bases from J, the junction kept 10 bases outside the gene matches. The germline V gene has CDR1 SGHRS and CDR2 YFSETQ. The CDR3, as DNA: TGCGCCAGCAGCCGAATACCGGGACAGGGTTCTGAAGCTTTCTTT. As protein: CASSRIPGQGSEAFF.

V usage is TRBV10-3 and J usage is TRBJ2-5; the D gene is possibly TRBD2 (6 bases). The V end lost 7 bases, the J end lost 4 bases, and 13 bases lay between the germline ends. Germline lookup yields CDR1 ENHRY and CDR2 SYGVKD. CDR3 length: 13 amino acids. This chain's CDR3 is CAIKGQEGETQYF. Written as DNA, the CDR3 is TGTGCCATCAAGGGGCAGGAGGGAGAGACCCAGTACTTC.

The V call is TRBV5-1, the J call TRBJ2-7, with D perhaps being TRBD1 or TRBD2 (5 bases each). The V end lost 2 bases, the J end lost 3 bases, and 15 bases lay between the germline ends. This CDR3 spans 15 amino acids. The germline V gene encodes CDR1 SGHRS and CDR2 YFSETQ. This chain's CDR3 is CASSFLPGPNYEQYF. The DNA of the CDR3 is TGCGCCAGCAGCTTTCTCCCGGGACCGAACTACGAGCAGTACTTC.

V and J are TRBV30 and TRBJ2-7; D is tentatively TRBD1 or TRBD2 (6 bases each). The V and J ends lost 0 bases and 5 bases respectively, with 14 bases between them. CDR1 is GTSNPN and CDR2 is SVGIG in the germline V gene (reference sequence). The CDR3 spans 14 residues. The CDR3 reads CAWSVLGGADEQYF. The CDR3 region has the DNA TGTGCCTGGAGTGTGTTGGGGGGCGCCGACGAGCAGTACTTC.

The gene calls are TRBV7-7 and TRBJ2-5, with D perhaps matching TRBD1 or TRBD2 (5 bases each). The CDR3 consists of 16 residues. Germline V gives CDR1 SSHAT, CDR2 FNYEAQ (reference sequence). The germline V and J ends were trimmed by 5 bases and 4 bases, with 20 bases remaining between them. Here the CDR3 DNA reads TGTGCCAGCAGCCCAATTGGGACGGCAAGGGGAGAGACCCAGTACTTC. Amino acids: CASSPIGTARGETQYF.

This chain connects TRBV4-1 to TRBJ1-1, with 9 bases that match TRBD1. The CDR3 is made up of 14 amino acids. Germline CDR1 and CDR2: MGHRA and YSYEKL. The V segment lost 9 bases and the J segment 2 bases; nucleotides outside the gene matches: 7. Written as DNA, the CDR3 is TGCGCCAGTGGAAAGACAGGGGGAAACACTGAAGCTTTCTTT. It yields the protein CASGKTGGNTEAFF.

As concerns this clone: Other nucleotide sequences from this sample produce the same CDR3. The gene calls are TRBV18 and TRBJ2-1; D remains unclear. The CDR3 spans 11 residues. V was pared by 2 bases and J by 7 bases, with 3 bases between. The germline CDR1 and CDR2 sequences are KGHSH and LQKENI. CDR3 amino acids: CASSPANEQFF. In DNA form, the CDR3 reads TGTGCCAGCTCACCAGCAAATGAGCAGTTCTTC.

V is TRBV19 and J is TRBJ1-1, with a weak D call TRBD1 (6 bases). The germline V and J ends were trimmed by 5 bases and 7 bases, with 17 bases remaining between them. There are 14 residues in the CDR3. Germline V gives CDR1 LNHDA, CDR2 SQIVND (reference sequence). The CDR3 is CASSPDSRMGEAFF. DNA of the CDR3: TGTGCCAGTAGTCCGGACAGTCGTATGGGTGAAGCTTTCTTT.

This clone was counted once. The rearrangement joins TRBV6-1 to TRBJ1-4; perhaps TRBD1 as D (5 bases). The CDR3 runs 14 residues. In germline, CDR1 is MNHNS, CDR2 SASEGT. With 7 bases removed from V and 8 bases from J, the gap between germline ends came to 17 bases. CDR3 nucleotide sequence: TGTGCCAGCATCGAGGACCGGAGGGGCGAAAAACTGTTTTTT. This sequence encodes CASIEDRRGEKLFF.

The chain uses TRBV5-1 and TRBJ2-1; no reliable D call. The CDR3 has 13 amino acids. Per germline, CDR1 SGHRS and CDR2 YFSETQ. The V gene lost 3 bases and the J gene lost 8 bases, with 12 bases spanning the gap. The CDR3 coding sequence is TGCGCCAGCAGCTCGCTAACCAGCTATGAGCAGTTCTTC. Its translation: CASSSLTSYEQFF.

The sample holds one count of this clone. The chain has TRBV27 and TRBJ1-6; 9 nucleotides agree with TRBD1. The CDR3 totals 13 residues. Germline loops: CDR1 MNHEY, CDR2 SMNVEV (reference sequence). With V trimmed by 8 bases and J by 8 bases, 4 bases remained unmatched. CDR3 sequence: CASGDRAYSPLHF. The DNA for the CDR3 is TGTGCCAGCGGGGACAGGGCTTATTCACCCCTCCACTTT.

The chain links TRBV14 to TRBJ2-2; unclear D gene. The germline gives CDR1 SGHDN, CDR2 FVKESK. This CDR3 has 15 amino acids. V was trimmed by 1 base and J by 4 bases, leaving 10 bases between them. The CDR3 protein is CASSQVRVSTGELFF. The CDR3 DNA is TGTGCCAGCAGCCAAGTCCGGGTGAGCACCGGGGAGCTGTTTTTT.

The chain is built from TRBV10-1 and TRBJ1-4, with no clear D. The CDR3 is made up of 13 amino acids. CDR1 is WNHNN, CDR2 SYGVQD, per germline (reference sequence). V dropped 6 bases and J dropped 3 bases, with 8 bases sitting between them. In nucleotides, the CDR3 is TGCGCCAGCAGGGCAGGACCTAATGAAAAACTGTTTTTT. This codes for CASRAGPNEKLFF.

The rearrangement uses TRBV7-9 and TRBJ2-1; tentative D call: TRBD2 (6 bases). The CDR3 contains 15 residues. Germline V gene data show CDR1 as SEHNR and CDR2 as FQNEAQ (reference sequence). Trimming shortened V by 1 base and J by 8 bases, and 15 bases separated the two germline ends. The chain's CDR3 is CASSLGDSLVDEQFF. The CDR3 DNA follows: TGTGCCAGCAGCTTAGGGGACTCTCTTGTGGATGAGCAGTTCTTC.

V is TRBV9 and J is TRBJ2-1; tentatively, D is TRBD2 (5 bases). Trimming shortened V by 5 bases and J by 0 bases, and 9 bases separated the two germline ends. Looked up from germline, CDR1 is SGDLS and CDR2 is YYNGEE. This CDR3 comprises 14 residues. The CDR3 nucleotides are TGTGCCAGCAGTTCGGGGATCTCCTACAATGAGCAGTTCTTC. It codes for CASSSGISYNEQFF.

The chain employs TRBV5-1 and TRBJ2-1; a weak D match, TRBD1 (6 bases). This CDR3 contains 15 residues. From germline, CDR1 is SGHRS and CDR2 YFSETQ. V gave up 2 bases and J gave up 4 bases, with 13 bases separating them. The CDR3 loop reads CASSLLTGLYNEQFF. The CDR3 DNA sequence: TGCGCCAGCAGCTTACTAACAGGGTTATACAATGAGCAGTTCTTC.

The count of this clone is one. V usage is TRBV18 and J usage is TRBJ2-1; 7 positions match TRBD2. Germline CDR1 and CDR2: KGHSH and LQKENI. The junction had 12 bases not matched to a gene; V was cut back by 5 bases and J by 8 bases. This CDR3 region has 15 residues. CDR3 in amino acids: CASSSIAGVSDEQFF. The CDR3 coding sequence is TGTGCCAGCTCATCCATCGCGGGGGTCAGCGATGAGCAGTTCTTC.

The V gene is TRBV5-4, the J gene TRBJ1-5; a possible D gene is TRBD1 (5 bases). Between the trimmed V and J ends, which lost 1 base and 2 bases, there was a span of 13 bases. The CDR3 length is 16 residues. From germline, CDR1 is SGHNT and CDR2 YYREEE (reference sequence). The DNA for the CDR3 is TGTGCCAGCAGCTTGAATGGGGCGCTCGGCAATCAGCCCCAGCATTTT. It codes for CASSLNGALGNQPQHF.

Judged by abundance, this clone is medium-sized. Written as DNA, the CDR3 is TGTGCCAGCAGTGAAACAGGGCCGGCGAAGGTTCGTGAAAAACTGTTTTTT. Residues: CASSETGPAKVREKLFF. The J gene is TRBJ1-4, the V gene TRBV25-1; D perhaps matches TRBD1 (6 bases). V was trimmed by 2 bases and J by 7 bases, leaving 20 bases between them. Germline lookup yields CDR1 MGHDK and CDR2 SYGVNS. The CDR3 loop spans 17 amino acids.

This clone was detected once. The J gene is TRBJ2-1, the V gene TRBV4-1, with TRBD2 matching over 10 bases. The CDR3 totals 15 residues. Per the germline V gene, CDR1 is MGHRA and CDR2 is YSYEKL. V was pared by 3 bases and J by 9 bases, with 8 bases of the junction left unmatched. CDR3: CASSHFSGGWGEQFF. The DNA of the CDR3 is TGCGCCAGCAGCCATTTTAGCGGGGGGTGGGGTGAGCAGTTCTTC.

The chain links TRBV18 to TRBJ1-2; 7 bases map to TRBD1. The CDR3 is 15 residues long. The ends lost 4 bases at V and 1 base at J; junction bases unmatched: 6. The germline V gene encodes CDR1 KGHSH and CDR2 LQKENI. Written as DNA, the CDR3 is TGTGCCAGCTCACTCGGGACAGAAATTAACTATGGCTACACCTTC. This gives the protein CASSLGTEINYGYTF.

V usage is TRBV18 and J usage is TRBJ2-3, with D unclear. Trimming took off 3 bases at V and 0 bases at J, with 7 bases between the two ends. Germline CDR1 KGHSH, CDR2 LQKENI. This CDR3 spans 14 amino acids. CDR3 DNA sequence: TGTGCCAGCTCACCGAACTATAGCACAGATACGCAGTATTTT. Translating gives CASSPNYSTDTQYF.

The chain links TRBV4-2 to TRBJ2-3; 9 nucleotides agree with TRBD1. Trimming removed 0 bases from V and 6 bases from J; junction bases left unmatched: 7. The CDR3 sequence is 16 residues long. Germline V gives CDR1 LGHNA, CDR2 YNFKEQ. The CDR3 reads CASSQDPTGGGDTQYF. CDR3 DNA: TGTGCCAGCAGCCAAGATCCGACAGGGGGAGGGGATACGCAGTATTTT.

The chain combines TRBV18 with TRBJ2-3; TRBD2 agrees at 9 bases. Trimming at V came to 7 bases and at J to 0 bases, leaving 14 bases not matched to a gene. This CDR3 is built from 18 residues. CDR1 and CDR2 from the germline V gene are KGHSH and LQKENI. Here the CDR3 reads CASFPQGSSGTSTDTQYF. The CDR3 DNA follows: TGTGCCAGCTTCCCGCAGGGGTCTAGCGGGACGAGCACAGATACGCAGTATTTT.